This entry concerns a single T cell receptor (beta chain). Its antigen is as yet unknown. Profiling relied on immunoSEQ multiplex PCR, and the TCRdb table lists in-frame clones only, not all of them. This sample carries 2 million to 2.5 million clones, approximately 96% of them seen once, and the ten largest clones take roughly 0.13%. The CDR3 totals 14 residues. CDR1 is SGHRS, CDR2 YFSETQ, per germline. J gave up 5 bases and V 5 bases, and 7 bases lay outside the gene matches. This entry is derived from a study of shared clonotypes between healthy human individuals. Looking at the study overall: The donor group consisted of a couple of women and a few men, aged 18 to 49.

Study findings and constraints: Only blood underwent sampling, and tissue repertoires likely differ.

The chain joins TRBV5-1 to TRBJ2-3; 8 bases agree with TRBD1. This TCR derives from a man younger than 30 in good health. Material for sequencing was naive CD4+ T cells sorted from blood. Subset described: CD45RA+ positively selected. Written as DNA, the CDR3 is TGCGCCAGCAGGCAGGGGGCATTAAGAGATACGCAGTATTTT. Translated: CASRQGALRDTQYF.